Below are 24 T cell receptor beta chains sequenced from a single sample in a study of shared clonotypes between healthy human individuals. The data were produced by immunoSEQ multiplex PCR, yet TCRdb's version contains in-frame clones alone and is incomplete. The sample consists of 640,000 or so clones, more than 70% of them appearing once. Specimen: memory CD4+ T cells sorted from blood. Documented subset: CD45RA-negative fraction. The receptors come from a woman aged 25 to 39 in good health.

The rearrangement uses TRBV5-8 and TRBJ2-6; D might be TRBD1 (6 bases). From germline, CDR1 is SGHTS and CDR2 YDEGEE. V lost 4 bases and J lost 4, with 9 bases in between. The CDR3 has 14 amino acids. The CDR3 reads CASSQGFGANVLTF. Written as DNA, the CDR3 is TGTGCCAGCAGCCAGGGGTTCGGGGCCAACGTCCTGACTTTC.

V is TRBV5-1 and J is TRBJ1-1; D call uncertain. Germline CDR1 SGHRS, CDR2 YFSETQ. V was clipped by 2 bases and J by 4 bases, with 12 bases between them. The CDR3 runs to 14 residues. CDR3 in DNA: TGCGCCAGCAGCTTTGGACGGGGTGGCACTGAAGCTTTCTTT. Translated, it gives CASSFGRGGTEAFF.

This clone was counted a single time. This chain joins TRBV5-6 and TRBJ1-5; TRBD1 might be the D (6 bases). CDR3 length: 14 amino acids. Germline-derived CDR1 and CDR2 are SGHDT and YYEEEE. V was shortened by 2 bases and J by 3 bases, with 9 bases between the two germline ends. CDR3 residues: CASSLYRVNQPQHF. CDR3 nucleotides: TGTGCCAGCAGCTTATACAGGGTCAATCAGCCCCAGCATTTT. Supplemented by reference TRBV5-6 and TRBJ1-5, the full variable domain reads DAGVTQSPTHLIKTRGQQVTLRCSPKSGHDTVSWYQQALGQGPQFIFQYYEEEERQRGNFPDRFSGHQFPNYSSELNVNALLLGDSALYLCASSLYRVNQPQHFGDGTRLSIL.

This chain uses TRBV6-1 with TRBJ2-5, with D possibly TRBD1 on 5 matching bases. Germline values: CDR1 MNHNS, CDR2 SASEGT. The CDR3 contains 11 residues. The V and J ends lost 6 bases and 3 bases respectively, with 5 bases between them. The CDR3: CASRGEETQYF. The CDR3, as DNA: TGTGCCAGCAGAGGGGAAGAGACCCAGTACTTC.

The CDR3 reads CASSLGRGGDGYTF. The CDR3, as DNA: TGCGCCAGCAGCTTGGGCAGGGGAGGTGACGGCTACACCTTC. This sequence joins TRBV5-1 and TRBJ1-2; maybe TRBD1 (6 bases). The CDR3 length is 14 residues. V was cut by 0 bases and J by 8 bases, with 14 bases left in between. Germline-derived CDR1 and CDR2 are SGHRS and YFSETQ.

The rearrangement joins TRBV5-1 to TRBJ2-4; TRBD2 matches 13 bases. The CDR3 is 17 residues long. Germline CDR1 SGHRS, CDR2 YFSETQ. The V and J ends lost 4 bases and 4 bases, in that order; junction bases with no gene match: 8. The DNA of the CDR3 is TGCGCCAGCAGCCCGGGACTAGCGGGACGGGTTAAAAACATTCAGTACTTC. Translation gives CASSPGLAGRVKNIQYF.

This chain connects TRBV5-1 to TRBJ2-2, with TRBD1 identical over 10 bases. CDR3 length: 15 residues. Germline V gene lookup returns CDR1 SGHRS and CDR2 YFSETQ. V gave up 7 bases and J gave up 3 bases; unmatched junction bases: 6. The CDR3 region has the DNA TGCGCCAGCGGTACGGGACAGGGGCACACCGGGGAGCTGTTTTTT. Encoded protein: CASGTGQGHTGELFF.

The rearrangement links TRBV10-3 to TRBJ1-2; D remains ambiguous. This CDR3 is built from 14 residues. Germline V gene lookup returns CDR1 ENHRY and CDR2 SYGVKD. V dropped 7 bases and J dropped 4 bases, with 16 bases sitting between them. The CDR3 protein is CAIKVPSSGYGYTF. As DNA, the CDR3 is TGTGCCATCAAGGTACCGTCCAGCGGCTATGGCTACACCTTC.

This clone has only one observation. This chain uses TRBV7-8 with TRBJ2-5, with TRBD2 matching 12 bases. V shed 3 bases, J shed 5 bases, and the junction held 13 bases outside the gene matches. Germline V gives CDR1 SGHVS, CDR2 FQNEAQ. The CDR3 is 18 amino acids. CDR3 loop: CASSLSQASGRARETQYF. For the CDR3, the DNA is TGTGCCAGCAGCTTGAGTCAGGCTAGCGGGAGGGCCAGGGAGACCCAGTACTTC.

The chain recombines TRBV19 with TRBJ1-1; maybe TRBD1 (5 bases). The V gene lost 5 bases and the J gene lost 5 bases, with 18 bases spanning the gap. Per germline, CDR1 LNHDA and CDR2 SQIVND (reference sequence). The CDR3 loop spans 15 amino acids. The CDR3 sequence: CASSARQWPRTEAFF. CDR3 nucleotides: TGTGCCAGTAGTGCCCGACAGTGGCCGAGGACTGAAGCTTTCTTT.

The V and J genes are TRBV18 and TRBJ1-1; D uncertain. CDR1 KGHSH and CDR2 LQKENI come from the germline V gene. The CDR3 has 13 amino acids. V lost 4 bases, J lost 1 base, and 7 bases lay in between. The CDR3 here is CASSRGSNTEAFF. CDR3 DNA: TGTGCCAGCTCACGAGGATCGAACACTGAAGCTTTCTTT.

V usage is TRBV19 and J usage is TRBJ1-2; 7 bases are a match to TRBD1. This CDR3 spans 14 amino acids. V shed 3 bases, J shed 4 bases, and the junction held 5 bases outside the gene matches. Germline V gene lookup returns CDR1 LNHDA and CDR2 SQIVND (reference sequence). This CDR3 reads CASSMDRTAYGYTF. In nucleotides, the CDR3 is TGTGCCAGTAGTATGGACAGGACGGCCTATGGCTACACCTTC.

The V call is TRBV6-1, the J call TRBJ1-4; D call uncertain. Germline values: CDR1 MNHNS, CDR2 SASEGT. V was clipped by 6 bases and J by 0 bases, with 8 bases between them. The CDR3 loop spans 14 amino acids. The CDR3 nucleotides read TGTGCCAGCAGGGCAGTCGCAACTAATGAAAAACTGTTTTTT. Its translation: CASRAVATNEKLFF.

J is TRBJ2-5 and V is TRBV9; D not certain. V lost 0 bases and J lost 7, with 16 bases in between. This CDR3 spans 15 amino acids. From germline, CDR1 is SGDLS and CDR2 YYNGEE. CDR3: CASSVALAGLGTQYF. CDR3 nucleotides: TGTGCCAGCAGCGTAGCTTTAGCAGGTCTGGGGACCCAGTACTTC.

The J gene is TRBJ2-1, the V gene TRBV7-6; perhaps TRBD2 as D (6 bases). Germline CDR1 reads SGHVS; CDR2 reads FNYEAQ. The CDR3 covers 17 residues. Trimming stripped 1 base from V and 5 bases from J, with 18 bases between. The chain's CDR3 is CASSLGTNPMGNNEQFF. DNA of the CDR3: TGTGCCAGCAGCTTAGGGACTAACCCGATGGGAAACAATGAGCAGTTCTTC.

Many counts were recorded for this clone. CDR3 protein: CASGGGETQYF. CDR3 bases: TGTGCCAGCGGCGGGGGAGAGACCCAGTACTTC. The chain links TRBV6-5 to TRBJ2-5, with 7 positions matching TRBD2. With 8 bases clipped from V and 4 bases from J, the junction kept 1 base outside the gene matches. CDR1 and CDR2 from the germline V gene are MNHEY and SVGAGI. This CDR3 has 11 amino acids.

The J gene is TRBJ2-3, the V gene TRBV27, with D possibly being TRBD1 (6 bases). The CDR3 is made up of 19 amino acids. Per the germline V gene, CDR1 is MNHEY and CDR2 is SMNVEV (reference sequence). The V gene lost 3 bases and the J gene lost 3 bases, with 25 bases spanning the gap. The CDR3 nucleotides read TGTGCCAGCAGTTTTTTCTCACCCACGGACAGTGTTGGTACAGATACGCAGTATTTT. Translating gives CASSFFSPTDSVGTDTQYF.

As DNA, the CDR3 is TGTGCCAGCAGTACGCGACAGGACCCCTACGAGCAGTACTTC. Protein product: CASSTRQDPYEQYF. This chain joins TRBV6-1 and TRBJ2-7; possible D gene TRBD1, 6 bases. V lost 5 bases and J lost 2, with 13 bases in between. The CDR3 contains 14 residues. CDR1 and CDR2 (germline): MNHNS, SASEGT.

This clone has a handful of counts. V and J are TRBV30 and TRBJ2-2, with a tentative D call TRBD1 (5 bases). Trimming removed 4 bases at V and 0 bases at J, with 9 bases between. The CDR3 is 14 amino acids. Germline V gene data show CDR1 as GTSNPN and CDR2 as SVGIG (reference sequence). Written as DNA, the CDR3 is TGTGCCTGGATCGCGACAGCGAACACCGGGGAGCTGTTTTTT. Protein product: CAWIATANTGELFF.

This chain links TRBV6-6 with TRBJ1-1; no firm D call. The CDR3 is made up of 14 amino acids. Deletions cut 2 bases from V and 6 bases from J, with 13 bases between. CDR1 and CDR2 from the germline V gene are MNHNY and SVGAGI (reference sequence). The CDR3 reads CASSYDGSLAEAFF. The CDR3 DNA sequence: TGTGCCAGCAGTTACGACGGCAGTTTGGCTGAAGCTTTCTTT.

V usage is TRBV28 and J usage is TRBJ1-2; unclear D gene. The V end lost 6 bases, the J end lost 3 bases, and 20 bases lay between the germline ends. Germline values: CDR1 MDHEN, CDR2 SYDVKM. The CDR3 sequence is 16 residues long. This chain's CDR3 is CASSRTPDGSHYGYTF. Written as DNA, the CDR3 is TGTGCCAGCAGCCGAACTCCGGATGGGTCGCACTATGGCTACACCTTC.

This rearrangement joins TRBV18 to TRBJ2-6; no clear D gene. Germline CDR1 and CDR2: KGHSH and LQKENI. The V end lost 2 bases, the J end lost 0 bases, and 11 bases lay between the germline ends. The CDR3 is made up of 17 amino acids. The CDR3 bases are TGTGCCAGCTCACCAGTACAGCACGTCTCTGGGGCCAACGTCCTGACTTTC. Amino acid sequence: CASSPVQHVSGANVLTF.

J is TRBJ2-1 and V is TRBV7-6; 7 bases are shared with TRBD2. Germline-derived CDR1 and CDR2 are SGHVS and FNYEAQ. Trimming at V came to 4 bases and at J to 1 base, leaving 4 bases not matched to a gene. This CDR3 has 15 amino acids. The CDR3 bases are TGTGCCAGCAGCTATTCTAGCGGATCCTACAATGAGCAGTTCTTC. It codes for CASSYSSGSYNEQFF.

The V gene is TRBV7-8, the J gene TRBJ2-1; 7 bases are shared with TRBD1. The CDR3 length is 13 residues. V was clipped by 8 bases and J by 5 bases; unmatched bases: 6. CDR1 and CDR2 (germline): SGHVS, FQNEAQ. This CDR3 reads CASEDRRNNEQFF. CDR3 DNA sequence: TGTGCCAGCGAGGACAGGCGGAACAATGAGCAGTTCTTC.